This is a list of T cell receptor beta chains from one sample in a study of OX40 agonist ivuxolimab in advanced cancers. The protocol was immunoSEQ multiplex PCR, while the TCRdb copy is restricted to in-frame clones and leaves out a portion. This repertoire shows over 75,000 clones, approximately 94% found once; its top ten account for 2.6%. The sequences come from CD4+ or CD8+ T cells sorted from blood, collected in a trial of the OX40 agonist ivuxolimab. The receptors stem from an adult with an advanced solid tumor such as melanoma, head and neck, liver or kidney cancer. Both conserved end residues are part of each CDR3. Fields, in order: V gene, clone size, D gene, J gene, CDR3 DNA, CDR3 protein. A D gene is named only where the DNA matches it firmly. Clone size is not always given. Where it is, it says once, few, many or a class for expanded clones.

TRBV5-8	-	-	TRBJ1-5	TGTGCCAGCAGCTTTGGGACGGGGGGCAATCAGCCCCAGCATTTT	CASSFGTGGNQPQHF
TRBV4-1	-	-	TRBJ2-3	TGCGCCAGCAGCCACAGTAGCACAGATACGCAGTATTTT	CASSHSSTDTQYF
TRBV27	-	-	TRBJ2-5	TGTGCCAGCAGTTTACGAGGGGGCCAAGAGACCCAGTACTTC	CASSLRGGQETQYF
TRBV9	-	TRBD2	TRBJ2-3	TGTGCCAGCAGCCTCCCAGAGCGGGGGGCTACAGATACGCAGTATTTT	CASSLPERGATDTQYF
TRBV7-7	-	TRBD2	TRBJ2-1	TGTGCCAGCAGCTTAAGGGAGGGCCGTAACAATGAGCAGTTCTTC	CASSLREGRNNEQFF
TRBV4-1	-	-	TRBJ2-3	TGCGCCAGCAGCGCGACCGGAGGACGGGGAGATACGCAGTATTTT	CASSATGGRGDTQYF
TRBV2	-	TRBD1	TRBJ1-1	TGTGCCAGCAGTCCCGGGACAGGGGTCGACACTGAAGCTTTCTTT	CASSPGTGVDTEAFF
TRBV27	-	-	TRBJ1-1	TGTGCCAGCAGTCAGGGGAGTGAAGCTTTCTTT	CASSQGSEAFF
TRBV6-5	-	-	TRBJ2-7	TGTGCCAGCGGTACAGGCTTAACCTACGAGCAGTACTTC	CASGTGLTYEQYF
TRBV5-5	-	-	TRBJ1-2	TGTGCCAGCAGCTTGGCGGTGGAAGCAGGGGATAATGGCTACACCTTC	CASSLAVEAGDNGYTF
TRBV4-3	-	-	TRBJ1-3	TGCGCCAGCAGCCTACGATACAGGATACCCTCTGGAAACACCATATATTTT	CASSLRYRIPSGNTIYF
TRBV5-1	-	-	TRBJ2-2	TGCGCCAGCAGCTGGACCCGGGCCTCCGGGGAGCTGTTTTTT	CASSWTRASGELFF
TRBV19	-	-	TRBJ1-1	TGTGCCAGTAGTATAGCGGAAGGTGCTGAAGCTTTCTTT	CASSIAEGAEAFF
TRBV5-8	-	-	TRBJ2-5	TGTGCCAGCAGCTCGTACCAAGAGACCCAGTACTTC	CASSSYQETQYF
TRBV27	-	-	TRBJ1-1	TGTGCCAGCAGTTTAAGGGAGAGGAACACTGAAGCTTTCTTT	CASSLRERNTEAFF
TRBV6-1	-	-	TRBJ2-2	TGTGCCAGCAGCTTCAGGCTATCGGCCGGGGAGCTGTTTTTT	CASSFRLSAGELFF
TRBV10-3	-	-	TRBJ2-5	TGTGCCATCAGTGAGGAGAGTAGAGAGACCCAGTACTTC	CAISEESRETQYF
TRBV19	few	TRBD1	TRBJ1-2	TGTGCCACCTTTAGGGAGATTCTCGGGACAGCCAGCTCCTATGGCTACACCTTC	CATFREILGTASSYGYTF
TRBV29-1	-	-	TRBJ2-1	TGCAGCGTTGTCGCCAGGGCCTATGAGCAGTTCTTC	CSVVARAYEQFF
TRBV27	once	-	TRBJ2-6	TGTGCCAGCAAGGTGGCTGGAGGGGCCAACGTCCTGACTTTC	CASKVAGGANVLTF
TRBV27	-	-	TRBJ1-2	TGTGCCAGCAGTTTATCACGGGGAAACTATGGCTACACCTTC	CASSLSRGNYGYTF
TRBV5-5	-	-	TRBJ2-1	TGTGCCAGCAGCTTGTGGGGCTCCTACAATGAGCAGTTCTTC	CASSLWGSYNEQFF
TRBV7-9	-	TRBD2	TRBJ2-1	TGTGCCAGCAGCTCCCTCAACTTTAGCGGGAGTGCCTACAATGAGCAGTTCTTC	CASSSLNFSGSAYNEQFF
TRBV9	-	-	TRBJ2-7	TGTGCCAGCAGCGTAGGACTAGGGGCCTACGAGCAGTACTTC	CASSVGLGAYEQYF
TRBV18	-	-	TRBJ2-4	TGTGCCAGCTCACCCGCCCACACCTTACTAGCCAAAAACATTCAGTACTTC	CASSPAHTLLAKNIQYF
TRBV11-2	-	TRBD1	TRBJ2-7	TGTGCCAGCAGCTTGAACCCGGGACAGGGCAACTACGAGCAGTACTTC	CASSLNPGQGNYEQYF
TRBV13	-	-	TRBJ2-7	TGTGCCAGCAGCTTACAGGGGTCCCCCTACGAGCAGTACTTC	CASSLQGSPYEQYF
TRBV27	-	-	TRBJ2-1	TGTGCCAGCAGTTTTATAGGGGGATGGAGGAATGAGCAGTTCTTC	CASSFIGGWRNEQFF
TRBV4-1	once	-	TRBJ1-3	TGCGCCAGCAGCCCATACGGGGGTAATGGAAACACCATATATTTT	CASSPYGGNGNTIYF
TRBV6-5	-	-	TRBJ2-3	TGTGCCAGCAGCTTAAGAGCTGCAGATACGCAGTATTTT	CASSLRAADTQYF
TRBV5-5	-	-	TRBJ1-2	TGTGCCAGCAGCTTAGGGACCTCTGGCTACACCTTC	CASSLGTSGYTF
TRBV27	-	TRBD1	TRBJ2-7	TGTGCCAGCAGTTCGGGACAGGGCTACGAGCAGTACTTC	CASSSGQGYEQYF
TRBV18	few	TRBD1	TRBJ1-5	TGTGCCAGCTCACCCGGGACAGGGAACAATCAGCCCCAGCATTTT	CASSPGTGNNQPQHF
TRBV7-2	-	-	TRBJ1-1	TGTGCCAGCAGCCTGACCAATGGGGACACTGAAGCTTTCTTT	CASSLTNGDTEAFF
TRBV7-6	-	-	TRBJ1-3	TGTGCCAGCAGCTTAGCAGGGGGCTCTGGAAACACCATATATTTT	CASSLAGGSGNTIYF
TRBV7-6	-	TRBD2	TRBJ2-1	TGTGCCAGCAGCCACCCGACTAGCGGGGGGAGCTCCTACAATGAGCAGTTCTTC	CASSHPTSGGSSYNEQFF
TRBV6-5	-	-	TRBJ1-2	TGTGCCAGCAGTTACTCGGGGGGCTATGGCTACACCTTC	CASSYSGGYGYTF
TRBV2	-	-	TRBJ1-1	TGTGCCAGCAGTGAGGGGCTCGCTTTCTTT	CASSEGLAFF
TRBV9	-	TRBD2	TRBJ2-7	TGTGCCAGCAGCGTGTCAGCGGGGGCCTACGAGCAGTACTTC	CASSVSAGAYEQYF
TRBV19	once	-	TRBJ2-7	TGTGCCAGTAGTATGCATGGGGGGAACCCCTACGAGCAGTACTTC	CASSMHGGNPYEQYF
TRBV20-1	-	-	TRBJ1-2	TGCAGTGCCATGGACTACTATGGCTACACCTTC	CSAMDYYGYTF
TRBV9	-	TRBD1	TRBJ1-6	TGTGCCAGCAGCTCGGACAGGGGGCCTCATTCACCCCTCCACTTT	CASSSDRGPHSPLHF
TRBV7-3	-	TRBD1	TRBJ2-7	TGTGCCAGCAGCTTAACTGGGGGACAGGGTAAAGGATCCGAGCAGTACTTC	CASSLTGGQGKGSEQYF
TRBV15	-	-	TRBJ1-1	TGTGCCACCGGGGGCACTGAAGCTTTCTTT	CATGGTEAFF
TRBV7-8	once	-	TRBJ2-5	TGTGCCAGCAGCCTCACGGGGAGAAGGGAAATCGAAGAGACCCAGTACTTC	CASSLTGRREIEETQYF
TRBV6-5	-	-	TRBJ2-1	TGTGCCAGCAGTTCGTACCGGGCCGAAATTACCAATGAGCAGTTCTTC	CASSSYRAEITNEQFF
TRBV13	-	TRBD2	TRBJ2-2	TGTGCCAGCAGCTTGGTACCCGGGACTAGCAGAAACACCGGGGAGCTGTTTTTT	CASSLVPGTSRNTGELFF
TRBV27	once	TRBD2	TRBJ2-7	TGTGCCAGCAGTTTTCGGGGGACTAGCGGAACCTACGAGCAGTACTTC	CASSFRGTSGTYEQYF
TRBV19	-	TRBD1	TRBJ1-1	TGTGCCTCTAAACCAGGGGGTGCGCTTGAAGCTTTCTTT	CASKPGGALEAFF
TRBV30	-	-	TRBJ2-5	TGTGCCTGGAGTGTACATCTACTACAAGAGACCCAGTACTTC	CAWSVHLLQETQYF
TRBV18	-	-	TRBJ2-5	TGTGCCAGCTCACCATCGCTAGGAGGACAAGAGACCCAGTACTTC	CASSPSLGGQETQYF
TRBV27	-	TRBD2	TRBJ2-5	TGTGCCAGCAGTCTAAGCGGGGGGGTCCAAGAGACCCAGTACTTC	CASSLSGGVQETQYF
TRBV7-9	-	TRBD2	TRBJ2-1	TGTGCCAGCAGCTCTACTAGCGCCGACAATGAGCAGTTCTTC	CASSSTSADNEQFF
TRBV29-1	-	TRBD2	TRBJ2-7	TGCAGCGTTGGCGGAGGGGAGGGATACGAGCAGTACTTC	CSVGGGEGYEQYF
TRBV10-2	-	-	TRBJ2-7	TGCGCCAGCAGTGAGCGGCCAGGTCTGACCCTGTACGAGCAGTACTTC	CASSERPGLTLYEQYF
TRBV15	-	TRBD2	TRBJ2-2	TGTGCCACCAGCAGAGTGCCGGGGGGGCCGGACGGGGAGCTGTTTTTT	CATSRVPGGPDGELFF
TRBV13	-	-	TRBJ1-1	TGTGCCAGCAGCTTAGGCGGAGAGGGCACTGAAGCTTTCTTT	CASSLGGEGTEAFF
TRBV19	-	-	TRBJ2-7	TGTGCCAGTAGTATCTCGGGGACCTACGAGCAGTACTTC	CASSISGTYEQYF
TRBV13	-	TRBD2	TRBJ2-7	TGTGCCAGCAGCTTAGGCGGCGGGAGGGCCACTTACGAGCAGTACTTC	CASSLGGGRATYEQYF